This TCR beta chain derives from a study of neoadjuvant anti-PD-1 for oral cavity cancer. Study-level background: Most patients had three to four biweekly doses of 3 mg/kg nivolumab before resection.

General study points: With three patients per group, TCR findings need larger cohorts.

Germline V gives CDR1 GTSNPN, CDR2 SVGIG (reference sequence). This CDR3 is 11 amino acids long. The V gene lost 3 bases and the J gene lost 9 bases, with 11 bases spanning the gap. Six replicates per PBMC sample, mostly from roughly 470 ng of genomic DNA. Sequenced by immunoSEQ multiplex PCR; TCRdb stores in-frame clones only, minus some. Of 72,000 or so clones in the sample, more than 70% were seen once. This clone showed up just once. What it binds is not known. Sequences were derived from PBMCs, sampled before nivolumab (anti-PD-1) treatment. The sequence derives from a person aged 35-79 years with oral cavity squamous cell carcinoma. V and J are TRBV30 and TRBJ1-1; no clear D. The CDR3, as DNA: TGTGCCTGGAGCCCGACATCTCAAGCTTTCTTT. This translates into CAWSPTSQAFF. Complete variable domain (other parts from reference TRBV30 and TRBJ1-1): SQTIHQWPATLVQPVGSPLSLECTVEGTSNPNLYWYRQAAGRGLQLLFYSVGIGQISSEVPQNLSASRPQDRQFILSSKKLLLSDSGFYLCAWSPTSQAFFGQGTRLTVV.